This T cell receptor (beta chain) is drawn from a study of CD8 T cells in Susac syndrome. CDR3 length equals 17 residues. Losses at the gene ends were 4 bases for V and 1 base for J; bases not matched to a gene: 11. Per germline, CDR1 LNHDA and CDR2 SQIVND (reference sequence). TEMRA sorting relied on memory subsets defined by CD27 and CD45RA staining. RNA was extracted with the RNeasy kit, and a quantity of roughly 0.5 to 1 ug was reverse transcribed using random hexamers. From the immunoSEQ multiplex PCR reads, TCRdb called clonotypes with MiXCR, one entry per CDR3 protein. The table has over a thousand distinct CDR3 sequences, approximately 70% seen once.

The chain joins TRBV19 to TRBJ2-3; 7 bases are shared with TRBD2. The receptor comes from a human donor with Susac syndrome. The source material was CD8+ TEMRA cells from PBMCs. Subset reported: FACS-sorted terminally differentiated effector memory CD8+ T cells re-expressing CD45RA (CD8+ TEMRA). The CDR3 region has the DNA TGTGCCAGTAGTACCCGGCTAGCGGTGGGGCGCACAGATACGCAGTATTTT. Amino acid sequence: CASSTRLAVGRTDTQYF.